A single sample gave rise to the 29 T cell receptor beta chains below, sequenced in a study of blood T cells in healthy people across ages. Alongside a J-beta primer mix, a sample-barcoded 5' primer served in a second PCR lasting about 7 to 11 cycles. One entry per CDR3 protein results from TCRdb running MiXCR on the 5' RACE reads. The sample carries 1.5 million to 2 million distinct CDR3 sequences, approximately 32% recorded once. Input material: blood. The source of these receptors is a woman under 40 in good health.

For this clonotype: One end of the junction varies from germline; a read error may be responsible. The chain couples TRBV6-6 to TRBJ1-5; the D gene is possibly TRBD1 (6 bases). The CDR3 covers 17 residues. CDR1 and CDR2 (germline): MNHNY, SVGAGI (reference sequence). The CDR3 coding sequence is TGTGCCAGCAGTTACAGAGCAGGCGGGACAAGCAATCAGCTCCAGCATTTT. This codes for CASSYRAGGTSNQLQHF.

This sequence joins TRBV12-5 and TRBJ1-1; a weak D match, TRBD1 (6 bases). Germline V CDR1 and CDR2: LGHNT, FRNRAP. The CDR3 sequence is 13 residues long. V shed 3 bases and J shed 5 bases, with 10 bases lying between them. CDR3 sequence: CASGLPGATEAFF. In nucleotides, the CDR3 is TGTGCTAGTGGTTTACCGGGGGCAACTGAAGCTTTCTTT.

This clonotype was detected only a few times. The V gene is TRBV20-1, the J gene TRBJ2-1, with 12 bases matching TRBD1. The length of the CDR3 is 19 residues. V was pared by 2 bases and J by 1 base, with 12 bases of the junction left unmatched. The germline V gene encodes CDR1 DFQATT and CDR2 SNEGSKA (reference sequence). The CDR3 protein is CSARPGGQGAIGSYNEQFF. CDR3 nucleotide sequence: TGCAGTGCTAGACCCGGGGGACAGGGGGCTATCGGGTCCTACAATGAGCAGTTCTTC.

The CDR3 reads CSASLVAGGPSYNEQFF. In nucleotides, the CDR3 is TGCAGTGCTAGCCTCGTAGCGGGAGGGCCTTCGTACAATGAGCAGTTCTTC. The chain joins TRBV20-1 to TRBJ2-1; TRBD2 aligns across 11 bases. The V and J ends lost 3 bases and 4 bases, in that order; junction bases with no gene match: 11. The CDR3 runs 17 residues. CDR1 and CDR2 (germline): DFQATT, SNEGSKA (reference sequence).

The rearrangement joins TRBV20-1 to TRBJ2-1, with 7 positions matching TRBD1. The CDR3 runs to 14 residues. The V segment lost 6 bases and the J segment 8 bases; nucleotides outside the gene matches: 13. Germline CDR1 DFQATT, CDR2 SNEGSKA (reference sequence). The DNA of the CDR3 is TGCAGTGCCAAGACAGGGTCGGTACAGGATGAGCAGTTCTTC. It is translated as CSAKTGSVQDEQFF.

This clonotype was seen at least ten times. The chain joins TRBV27 to TRBJ2-1, with TRBD2 as a possible D gene (5 bases). Trimming stripped 5 bases from V and 2 bases from J, with 10 bases between. The CDR3 sequence is 14 residues long. Germline V CDR1 and CDR2: MNHEY, SMNVEV (reference sequence). In DNA, the CDR3 is TGTGCCAGCAGTAGTCGGGGAACCTACAATGAGCAGTTCTTC. Translated, it gives CASSSRGTYNEQFF.

The chain recombines TRBV20-1 with TRBJ2-3; 8 bases agree with TRBD2. The germline CDR1 and CDR2 sequences are DFQATT and SNEGSKA (reference sequence). V trimming: 3 bases; J trimming: 1 base; junction bases outside the gene matches: 9. This CDR3 is built from 16 residues. The CDR3 region has the DNA TGCAGTGCTAGTGCCGCCTCAGCGGGGGGCACAGATACGCAGTATTTT. This sequence encodes CSASAASAGGTDTQYF.

In this sample, this clonotype turned up once. The gene calls are TRBV5-5 and TRBJ1-1; 10 nucleotides line up with TRBD1. The CDR3 length is 16 residues. The germline V gene encodes CDR1 SGHKS and CDR2 YYEKEE (reference sequence). Trimming at V came to 4 bases and at J to 8 bases, leaving 14 bases not matched to a gene. As DNA, the CDR3 is TGTGCCAGCAGCCCGGGACAGGGGCCGTCGTGGGGCGAAGCTTTCTTT. Translated, it gives CASSPGQGPSWGEAFF. Full variable domain (remainder filled in from reference TRBV5-5 and TRBJ1-1): DAGVTQSPTHLIKTRGQQVTLRCSPISGHKSVSWYQQVLGQGPQFIFQYYEKEERGRGNFPDRFSARQFPNYSSELNVNALLLGDSALYLCASSPGQGPSWGEAFFGQGTRLTVV.

The chain employs TRBV5-1 and TRBJ1-1; D gene unclear. The CDR3 is 14 residues long. V lost 1 base, J lost 6 bases, and 13 bases lay in between. Germline CDR1 is SGHRS and CDR2 is YFSETQ. The CDR3 DNA is TGCGCCAGCAGCTTGAGTATGAAACGGGCTGAAGCTTTCTTT. Protein product: CASSLSMKRAEAFF.

This clonotype was found a few times. This sequence joins TRBV7-8 and TRBJ2-5; D gene unclear. Trimming removed 2 bases at V and 7 bases at J, with 11 bases between. The CDR3 length is 13 residues. Germline CDR1 and CDR2: SGHVS and FQNEAQ. As DNA, the CDR3 is TGTGCCAGCAGCTTAAGTGAGCTGAGGACCCAGTACTTC. Residues: CASSLSELRTQYF.

A few counts support this clonotype. J is TRBJ2-7 and V is TRBV4-2, with 9 nucleotides matching TRBD2. Germline V gives CDR1 LGHNA, CDR2 YNFKEQ. Trimming cost V 4 bases and J 3 bases; bases outside gene matches: 4. The CDR3 length is 14 residues. In DNA form, the CDR3 reads TGTGCCAGCAGCCCTGCGACTAGCGGCTACGAGCAGTACTTC. This encodes CASSPATSGYEQYF.

The chain couples TRBV5-1 to TRBJ2-3; TRBD2 aligns across 8 bases. Germline-derived CDR1 and CDR2 are SGHRS and YFSETQ. The CDR3 is 16 residues long. V lost 0 bases to trimming and J lost 4 bases; unmatched junction nucleotides: 7. CDR3 sequence (DNA): TGCGCCAGCAGCTTGGCCAGCGGGGGAGGGGCAGATACGCAGTATTTT. Amino acid sequence: CASSLASGGGADTQYF.

J is TRBJ2-1 and V is TRBV5-1; D unresolved. Germline CDR1 reads SGHRS; CDR2 reads YFSETQ. V was shortened by 0 bases and J by 5 bases, with 9 bases between the two germline ends. The CDR3 sequence is 14 residues long. The CDR3, as DNA: TGCGCCAGCAGCTTGGCGAGAACCAACAATGAGCAGTTCTTC. Protein sequence: CASSLARTNNEQFF.

Only a few counts were recorded for this clonotype. The chain recombines TRBV15 with TRBJ1-2; 7 nucleotides line up with TRBD1. The CDR3 extends over 15 amino acids. Germline CDR1 reads LNHNV; CDR2 reads YYDKDF (reference sequence). V trimming: 0 bases; J trimming: 4 bases; junction bases outside the gene matches: 5. CDR3 in amino acids: CATSRDLGQLYGYTF. CDR3 in DNA: TGTGCCACCAGCAGAGATTTGGGACAGCTCTATGGCTACACCTTC.

This clonotype came up many times. The chain combines TRBV7-3 with TRBJ2-3, with D unclear. CDR3 length equals 13 residues. V lost 3 bases and J lost 4, with 8 bases in between. Germline assignment: CDR1 SGHTA and CDR2 FQGTGA. The CDR3 sequence: CASSFLGPDTQYF. Here the CDR3 DNA reads TGTGCCAGCAGCTTCCTAGGTCCAGATACGCAGTATTTT.

The chain recombines TRBV4-1 with TRBJ2-1; weak D call: TRBD2 (5 bases). The V gene's germline CDR1 is MGHRA and CDR2 YSYEKL. This CDR3 has 16 residues. The V and J ends lost 5 bases and 6 bases respectively, with 20 bases between them. Written as DNA, the CDR3 is TGCGCCAGCAGCGCGACACCGGGGTACGTTCCCAATGAGCAGTTCTTC. Its protein product is CASSATPGYVPNEQFF.

This clonotype was seen only a few times. This chain joins TRBV6-6 and TRBJ2-1; TRBD2 aligns across 9 bases. Germline V gives CDR1 MNHNY, CDR2 SVGAGI (reference sequence). With 6 bases clipped from V and 10 bases from J, the junction kept 16 bases outside the gene matches. The CDR3 runs to 16 residues. The CDR3 DNA is TGTGCCAGCAGCGGGGGGGATAGCGGGAGATGGGGAGAGCAGTTCTTC. This encodes CASSGGDSGRWGEQFF.

This clonotype turned up a few times. V gene TRBV3-1 combines with J gene TRBJ1-1; a possible D gene is TRBD1 (5 bases). Trimming cost V 1 base and J 0 bases, with 12 bases left between them. Germline V lookup: CDR1 LGHDT, CDR2 YNNKEL (reference sequence). The length of the CDR3 is 16 residues. CDR3 loop: CASSQGGGTMNTEAFF. The DNA for the CDR3 is TGTGCCAGCAGCCAAGGCGGGGGTACCATGAACACTGAAGCTTTCTTT.

This clonotype was picked up a small number of times. The V and J genes are TRBV10-3 and TRBJ2-5; a weak D match, TRBD2 (6 bases). The CDR3 is made up of 14 amino acids. V dropped 4 bases and J dropped 5 bases, with 14 bases sitting between them. Germline V gene sequence: CDR1 ENHRY, CDR2 SYGVKD. CDR3 sequence: CAISGTASGETQYF. CDR3 in DNA: TGTGCCATCAGTGGAACGGCCAGCGGGGAGACCCAGTACTTC.

The rearrangement joins TRBV12-3 or TRBV12-4 to TRBJ2-7; TRBD2 aligns across 8 bases. The CDR3 is 14 residues long. V shed 6 bases and J 0 bases; nucleotides not matched to a gene: 4. In nucleotides, the CDR3 is TGTGCCAGCAGACCCGGGGGGGCCTCCTACGAGCAGTACTTC. Amino acid sequence: CASRPGGASYEQYF.

The chain links TRBV5-1 to TRBJ2-7; D uncertain. Germline CDR1 is SGHRS and CDR2 is YFSETQ. Trimming removed 2 bases from V and 2 bases from J, with 11 bases in between. This CDR3 has 14 residues. This chain's CDR3 is CASSFESNAYEQYF. In DNA form, the CDR3 reads TGCGCCAGCAGCTTCGAGAGCAACGCCTACGAGCAGTACTTC. Together with reference TRBV5-1 and TRBJ2-7, the CDR3 gives the full variable domain: KAGVTQTPRYLIKTRGQQVTLSCSPISGHRSVSWYQQTPGQGLQFLFEYFSETQRNKGNFPGRFSGRQFSNSRSEMNVSTLELGDSALYLCASSFESNAYEQYFGPGTRLTVT.

For the CDR3, the DNA is TGTGCCAGCAGCCAAGAGGGGTATTGGAATGAGCAGTTCTTC. It translates to CASSQEGYWNEQFF. The rearrangement uses TRBV14 and TRBJ2-1; D unclear. The CDR3 runs to 14 residues. The germline V gene has CDR1 SGHDN and CDR2 FVKESK. The ends were cut back, 0 bases at V and 7 bases at J, with 10 bases in the middle.

This clonotype has only a few counts. The CDR3 loop reads CASSQDPSSYNSPLHF. In nucleotides, the CDR3 is TGTGCCAGCAGCCAAGATCCGAGCTCCTATAATTCACCCCTCCACTTT. V gene TRBV3-1 combines with J gene TRBJ1-6; the D is unclear. Germline assignment: CDR1 LGHDT and CDR2 YNNKEL (reference sequence). The V end lost 0 bases, the J end lost 0 bases, and 6 bases lay between the germline ends. The CDR3 runs 16 residues.

At least ten counts were recorded for this clonotype. The chain has TRBV29-1 and TRBJ2-1; a weak D match, TRBD1 (6 bases). The CDR3 runs to 14 residues. Germline V gene lookup returns CDR1 SQVTM and CDR2 ANQGSEA. The germline V and J ends were trimmed by 5 bases and 6 bases, with 17 bases remaining between them. This CDR3 is CSVLQGSRPNEQFF. DNA for the CDR3: TGCAGCGTTTTACAGGGTTCGCGTCCCAATGAGCAGTTCTTC.

The chain links TRBV6-5 to TRBJ2-7; D gene unclear. Trimming stripped 7 bases from V and 10 bases from J, with 14 bases between. The CDR3 contains 11 residues. The germline gives CDR1 MNHEY, CDR2 SVGAGI. The CDR3 DNA is TGTGCCAGCACTTCGCGAGGCGAACAGTACTTC. Translating gives CASTSRGEQYF.

This clonotype was seen more than once but under ten times. The chain carries TRBV12-3 or TRBV12-4 and TRBJ2-1; 8 bases agree with TRBD2. The V segment lost 2 bases and the J segment 7 bases; nucleotides outside the gene matches: 13. The CDR3 consists of 17 residues. Here the CDR3 reads CASSLRLSGAARNEQFF. The DNA of the CDR3 is TGTGCCAGCAGTTTAAGACTTAGCGGGGCGGCTCGGAATGAGCAGTTCTTC.

This clonotype was picked up one time. This rearrangement joins TRBV5-1 to TRBJ2-7, with D tentatively TRBD1 or TRBD2 (5 bases each). Germline V lookup: CDR1 SGHRS, CDR2 YFSETQ. This CDR3 comprises 15 residues. Trimming removed 3 bases at V and 5 bases at J, with 18 bases between. The CDR3 reads CASSWTGTSIDEQYF. DNA of the CDR3: TGCGCCAGCAGCTGGACCGGGACGAGCATTGACGAGCAGTACTTC.

This clonotype was seen only a few times. The chain recombines TRBV28 with TRBJ2-4, with 12 bases identical to TRBD2. V was clipped by 6 bases and J by 12 bases; unmatched bases: 12. Germline V gene lookup returns CDR1 MDHEN and CDR2 SYDVKM. The CDR3 is 15 residues long. CDR3 in DNA: TGTGCCAGCAGAACCGGGACTAGCGGGTTTAAGGATCAGTACTTC. Its translation is CASRTGTSGFKDQYF.

This clonotype has a single count. The chain employs TRBV13 and TRBJ1-2, with TRBD1 matching over 8 bases. The germline gives CDR1 PRHDT, CDR2 FYEKMQ (reference sequence). This CDR3 comprises 15 residues. Unmatched junction bases numbered 8, after V lost 5 bases and J lost 3 bases. The CDR3 loop is CASSEGQGVYYGYTF. The CDR3 region has the DNA TGTGCCAGCAGCGAAGGACAGGGCGTCTACTATGGCTACACCTTC.